The clone carrying this T cell receptor beta chain was recorded a few times. Original methodology: The assay estimated nucleated cells by amplifying reference gene primers. Assay: immunoSEQ multiplex PCR; the TCRdb copy retains only in-frame clones and omits some. The V and J calls and the clone size are those of that table, but D and trimming were determined from the DNA. The sample carries tens of thousands of clones, roughly 80% recorded once. The data derive from a study of blood T cell repertoires in COVID-19. For the study at large: Samples taken during acute and convalescent COVID-19 were collected in the United States, Italy and Spain. From T cells, B-cell-depleted T cells, or PBMCs came the material, which was cDNA or gDNA.

Trimming left V 5 bases short and J 5 bases short, with 8 bases between. Germline V gene lookup returns CDR1 SEHNR and CDR2 FQNEAQ (reference sequence). The CDR3 length is 12 residues. The rearrangement joins TRBV7-9 to TRBJ2-3; TRBD2 might be the D (5 bases). The clonotype was recovered from a human donor in a cohort sampled during active or convalescent COVID-19. The sequenced sample was peripheral blood. The CDR3 nucleotides are TGTGCCAGCAGCGACCGGGGAGATACGCAGTATTTT. Its protein product is CASSDRGDTQYF.